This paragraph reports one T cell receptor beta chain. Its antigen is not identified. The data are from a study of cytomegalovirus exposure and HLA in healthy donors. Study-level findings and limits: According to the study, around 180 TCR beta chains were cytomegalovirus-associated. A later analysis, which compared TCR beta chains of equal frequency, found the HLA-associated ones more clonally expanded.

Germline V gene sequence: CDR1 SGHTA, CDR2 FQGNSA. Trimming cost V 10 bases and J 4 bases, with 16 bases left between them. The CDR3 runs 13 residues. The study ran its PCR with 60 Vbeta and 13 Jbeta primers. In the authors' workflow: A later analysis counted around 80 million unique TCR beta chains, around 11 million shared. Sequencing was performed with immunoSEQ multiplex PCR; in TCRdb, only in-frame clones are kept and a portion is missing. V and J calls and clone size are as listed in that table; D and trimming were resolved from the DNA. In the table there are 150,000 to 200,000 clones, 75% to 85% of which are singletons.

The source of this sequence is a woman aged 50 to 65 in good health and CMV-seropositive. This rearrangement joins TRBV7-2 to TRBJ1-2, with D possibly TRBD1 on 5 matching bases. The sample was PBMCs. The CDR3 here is CAIHRPAGYGYTF. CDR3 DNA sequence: TGTGCCATCCACAGGCCGGCAGGCTATGGCTACACCTTC.